This TCR beta chain was obtained from a study of T cell responses to AZD1222 COVID-19 vaccine. On the study more broadly: Second doses at about 4 or about 12 weeks were pooled.

As for this clone: The antigen remains undetermined.

Study-level results: Samples come after the peak T cell response, not at day 14. Receipt of two AZD1222 doses was followed by a rise in Spike-specific TCR breadth and depth. Across spike, vaccine-associated CD4 TCRs were found, dominant at 160-218 and 743-854.

Trimming took off 1 base at V and 2 bases at J, with 14 bases between the two ends. The V gene's germline CDR1 is LGHDT and CDR2 YNNKEL (reference sequence). The CDR3 contains 16 residues. TCRdb's copy holds only in-frame clones and misses some; the assay was immunoSEQ multiplex PCR. Of 100,000 or so clones listed, roughly 82% are singletons. The chain uses TRBV3-1 (or the pseudogene TRBV3-2) and TRBJ1-1; D uncertain. The source material was peripheral blood, sampled on day 0 of AZD1222 vaccination. The TCR comes from an adult in good health. CDR3 sequence (DNA): TGTGCCAGCAGCCAAGTTTGGGGTTTCGGAAACACTGAAGCTTTCTTT. This translates into CASSQVWGFGNTEAFF.